The 11 T cell receptor beta chains presented below share a single source sample, sequenced in a study of cytomegalovirus exposure and HLA in healthy donors. Primers included in the PCR were 60 Vbeta and 13 Jbeta primers. Here immunoSEQ multiplex PCR was the method, and the copy in TCRdb shows in-frame clones only, minus some. The repertoire includes about 130,000 clones, about 68% of them detected once, and 1.5% to 2% sits in the top ten. The specimen was PBMCs. The receptors were gathered from a human donor in good health.

The chain's CDR3 is CASTRSTNTGELFF. CDR3 coding DNA: TGTGCCAGTACGCGGTCCACGAACACCGGGGAGCTGTTTTTT. V gene TRBV6-5 combines with J gene TRBJ2-2; no firm D call. The CDR3 consists of 14 residues. Germline V gene sequence: CDR1 MNHEY, CDR2 SVGAGI. V was cut by 9 bases and J by 0 bases, with 11 bases left in between.

V usage is TRBV6-1 and J usage is TRBJ1-1, with D unclear. Trimming shortened V by 4 bases and J by 8 bases, and 11 bases separated the two germline ends. Germline values: CDR1 MNHNS, CDR2 SASEGT. The CDR3 consists of 12 residues. The CDR3 is CASSARDYEAFF. The CDR3 region has the DNA TGTGCCAGCAGTGCTCGAGACTACGAAGCTTTCTTT.

V usage is TRBV2 and J usage is TRBJ2-7; a possible D gene is TRBD1 (5 bases). There are 15 residues in the CDR3. CDR1 and CDR2 from the germline V gene are SNHLY and FYNNEI. The V end was cut by 6 bases, the J end by 0 bases, with 15 bases between. CDR3 nucleotides: TGTGCCAGCAGCACGTTCGGGCAGGGCTCCTACGAGCAGTACTTC. It is translated as CASSTFGQGSYEQYF.

The genes are TRBV27 and TRBJ1-5; no firm D call. The ends were cut back, 6 bases at V and 6 bases at J, with 21 bases in the middle. Germline values: CDR1 MNHEY, CDR2 SMNVEV (reference sequence). The CDR3 length is 16 residues. The CDR3 here is CASSPGYGSRSQPQHF. CDR3 DNA sequence: TGTGCCAGCAGCCCCGGATATGGGAGTCGGAGTCAGCCCCAGCATTTT.

This chain joins TRBV5-1 and TRBJ2-7; TRBD2 matches at 10 bases. J lost 0 bases, V lost 0 bases, and 3 bases had no gene match. CDR1 SGHRS and CDR2 YFSETQ come from the germline V gene. The CDR3 covers 16 residues. The CDR3 nucleotides are TGCGCCAGCAGCTTGGCTAGCGGGAGTACCTCCTACGAGCAGTACTTC. It encodes CASSLASGSTSYEQYF.

Here the CDR3 DNA reads TGCGCCAGCAGCCGTAGCTTCGGATTTGGTGGGAACACTGAAGCTTTCTTT. Residues: CASSRSFGFGGNTEAFF. The chain is built from TRBV5-1 and TRBJ1-1, with D uncertain. This CDR3 contains 17 residues. Germline-derived CDR1 and CDR2 are SGHRS and YFSETQ. Between the trimmed V and J ends, which lost 4 bases and 1 base, there was a span of 20 bases.

This CDR3 is CASSLWISATSGNGNEQFF. The CDR3 nucleotides read TGTGCCAGCAGTTTATGGATCTCGGCGACTAGCGGGAATGGGAATGAGCAGTTCTTC. J is TRBJ2-1 and V is TRBV27; 11 positions agree with TRBD2. The germline V gene has CDR1 MNHEY and CDR2 SMNVEV (reference sequence). This CDR3 is built from 19 residues. V gave up 1 base and J gave up 7 bases; unmatched junction bases: 15.

This clone was recorded a few times. J is TRBJ2-3 and V is TRBV11-3; 8 bases line up with TRBD1. This CDR3 region has 15 residues. V lost 4 bases to trimming and J lost 4 bases; unmatched junction nucleotides: 7. Germline CDR1 SGHNT, CDR2 YENEEA. Written as DNA, the CDR3 is TGTGCCAGCAGCTCCCGACAGGGGACTCCAGATACGCAGTATTTT. Translated, it gives CASSSRQGTPDTQYF. Using reference TRBV11-3 and TRBJ2-3 for the parts outside the CDR3, the full variable domain is EAGVVQSPRYKIIEKKQPVAFWCNPISGHNTLYWYLQNLGQGPELLIRYENEEAVDDSQLPKDRFSAERLKGVDSTLKIQPAELGDSAVYLCASSSRQGTPDTQYFGPGTRLTVL.

The chain combines TRBV9 with TRBJ2-5; 11 bases line up with TRBD2. The CDR3 consists of 16 residues. Per germline, CDR1 SGDLS and CDR2 YYNGEE. Trimming took 1 base from V and 5 from J; bases not matched to a gene: 7. The CDR3 DNA follows: TGTGCCAGCAGCGTAATAGCGGGAGGGCCGGCGGAGACCCAGTACTTC. Encoded protein: CASSVIAGGPAETQYF.

This clone was found a few times. The chain is built from TRBV10-3 and TRBJ2-1; weak D call: TRBD2 (6 bases). V gave up 10 bases and J gave up 3 bases, with 22 bases separating them. Per the germline V gene, CDR1 is ENHRY and CDR2 is SYGVKD. The CDR3 covers 16 residues. In nucleotides, the CDR3 is TGTGCCACGAACCAATTTAGCGGAACCCACTACAATGAGCAGTTCTTC. It translates to CATNQFSGTHYNEQFF.

This clone occurred a few times. The chain joins TRBV25-1 to TRBJ1-1, with TRBD1 matching 8 bases. This CDR3 region has 14 residues. Losses at the gene ends were 5 bases for V and 3 bases for J; bases not matched to a gene: 5. Germline V gene lookup returns CDR1 MGHDK and CDR2 SYGVNS. The CDR3 here is CASSHTGGDTEAFF. The CDR3 nucleotides read TGTGCCAGCAGTCACACAGGGGGTGACACTGAAGCTTTCTTT.